The 17 T cell receptor beta chains given below trace back to one sample, sequenced in a study of blood T cell repertoires in COVID-19 (dated by TCRdb to about 2020). The library was obtained by the immunoSEQ multiplex PCR assay. TCRdb took this table from immuneACCESS and kept in-frame rearrangements with V and J called. Such tables lack part of the clones; where checked against another copy, unresolved V genes explain under half of the gap, and the rest is unexplained. The table for this sample lists 250,000 to 300,000 clones; 70% to 90% of them were counted only once. The top ten constitute 8% to 13% of the sample. Sample: peripheral blood. These receptors were collected from an older woman with acute or convalescent COVID-19.

The chain is built from TRBV10-3 and TRBJ2-1, with TRBD2 matching 10 bases. Per the germline V gene, CDR1 is ENHRY and CDR2 is SYGVKD. The CDR3 has 14 amino acids. J was trimmed by 7 bases and V by 10 bases; bases with no gene match: 10. The CDR3 spells CATTSGGEWNEQFF. CDR3 DNA sequence: TGTGCCACCACCAGCGGGGGGGAGTGGAATGAGCAGTTCTTC.

The gene calls are TRBV30 and TRBJ1-1; TRBD1 might be the D (6 bases). CDR3 length: 14 residues. The germline V gene has CDR1 GTSNPN and CDR2 SVGIG (reference sequence). V gave up 4 bases and J gave up 5 bases, with 17 bases separating them. CDR3 sequence reads: CAWNLAGARTEAFF. CDR3 sequence (DNA): TGTGCCTGGAACCTTGCGGGGGCGCGGACTGAAGCTTTCTTT.

This clone was recorded once. The V gene is TRBV18, the J gene TRBJ2-7; 9 bases line up with TRBD1. The CDR3 length is 16 residues. V trimming: 3 bases; J trimming: 2 bases; junction bases outside the gene matches: 8. The V gene's germline CDR1 is KGHSH and CDR2 LQKENI. CDR3 in DNA: TGTGCCAGCTCACCGGCCCGGGACAGGGTGGCCTACGAGCAGTACTTC. Residues: CASSPARDRVAYEQYF.

This clone was recorded once. The chain has TRBV9 and TRBJ2-3; 9 bases match TRBD2. CDR3 length: 16 residues. The junction had 6 bases not matched to a gene; V was cut back by 4 bases and J by 0 bases. Germline CDR1 reads SGDLS; CDR2 reads YYNGEE. The CDR3: CASSSMAGGSTDTQYF. The CDR3, as DNA: TGTGCCAGCAGCTCTATGGCGGGGGGGAGCACAGATACGCAGTATTTT.

The J gene is TRBJ1-1, the V gene TRBV12-5; TRBD1 agrees at 9 bases. The CDR3 sequence is 15 residues long. V lost 1 base, J lost 4 bases, and 4 bases stayed unmatched. CDR1 LGHNT and CDR2 FRNRAP come from the germline V gene. CDR3 region: CASGLDATGGTEAFF. Written as DNA, the CDR3 is TGTGCTAGTGGTTTGGACGCGACAGGGGGCACTGAAGCTTTCTTT.

CDR3 bases: TGCGCCAGCAGCCCTGGAAGCGGGGGGACCTACAATGAGCAGTTCTTC. It is translated as CASSPGSGGTYNEQFF. The chain joins TRBV5-1 to TRBJ2-1; 9 bases align to TRBD2. The junction had 7 bases not matched to a gene; V was cut back by 4 bases and J by 2 bases. Germline-derived CDR1 and CDR2 are SGHRS and YFSETQ. This CDR3 contains 16 residues.

The chain joins TRBV10-3 to TRBJ1-2; D perhaps matches TRBD1 (5 bases). This CDR3 is built from 14 residues. CDR1 and CDR2 (germline): ENHRY, SYGVKD. V lost 6 bases and J lost 5, with 16 bases in between. The CDR3 loop is CAISAGLRGYGYTF. CDR3 DNA sequence: TGTGCCATCAGCGCTGGGCTGCGGGGGTATGGCTACACCTTC.

The chain is built from TRBV6-5 and TRBJ1-1; no reliable D call. The CDR3 contains 13 residues. The ends were cut back, 10 bases at V and 3 bases at J, with 15 bases in the middle. Germline CDR1 reads MNHEY; CDR2 reads SVGAGI. The CDR3, as DNA: TGTGCCACCTTTAACCCCTCGGACACTGAAGCTTTCTTT. Residues: CATFNPSDTEAFF.

The rearrangement links TRBV29-1 to TRBJ2-6; a possible D gene is TRBD2 (5 bases). This CDR3 region has 17 residues. CDR1 and CDR2 from the germline V gene are SQVTM and ANQGSEA. The V end lost 4 bases, the J end lost 1 base, and 17 bases lay between the germline ends. The CDR3 DNA reads as TGCAGCGTTGTAGGAGGTGACACACCATCTGGGGCCAACGTCCTGACTTTC. This gives the protein CSVVGGDTPSGANVLTF.

The chain uses TRBV29-1 and TRBJ2-1, with TRBD2 matching over 8 bases. The V segment lost 6 bases and the J segment 2 bases; nucleotides outside the gene matches: 6. Germline loops: CDR1 SQVTM, CDR2 ANQGSEA. There are 14 residues in the CDR3. DNA for the CDR3: TGCAGCGTCGCTCGGGGGGGAACCTACAATGAGCAGTTCTTC. Its protein product is CSVARGGTYNEQFF.

The chain is built from TRBV2 and TRBJ1-1; D ambiguous. CDR1 is SNHLY, CDR2 FYNNEI, per germline. Trimming removed 4 bases at V and 1 base at J, with 19 bases between. The CDR3 is made up of 17 amino acids. Written as DNA, the CDR3 is TGTGCCAGCAGTGTTCCGGGGTCAGAAACATGGAACACTGAAGCTTTCTTT. Amino acids: CASSVPGSETWNTEAFF.

The J gene is TRBJ1-5, the V gene TRBV7-8; tentative D call: TRBD1 (6 bases). This CDR3 region has 15 residues. Germline loops: CDR1 SGHVS, CDR2 FQNEAQ. V was shortened by 3 bases and J by 4 bases, with 13 bases between the two germline ends. The CDR3 reads CASSFLNRVNQPQHF. The CDR3 DNA sequence: TGTGCCAGCAGCTTTTTGAACAGGGTGAATCAGCCCCAGCATTTT.

V and J are TRBV11-2 and TRBJ1-1; D is perhaps TRBD1 (5 bases). Between the trimmed V and J ends, which lost 5 bases and 5 bases, there was a span of 15 bases. Germline V lookup: CDR1 SGHAT, CDR2 FQNNGV. The CDR3 has 14 amino acids. CDR3 region: CASSPRGEGTEAFF. DNA of the CDR3: TGTGCCAGCAGCCCCCGGGGGGAGGGGACTGAAGCTTTCTTT.

The chain is built from TRBV15 and TRBJ1-3, with D uncertain. Trimming removed 0 bases at V and 0 bases at J, with 15 bases between. The germline V gene encodes CDR1 LNHNV and CDR2 YYDKDF (reference sequence). The CDR3 is 18 amino acids. This CDR3 is CATSRDMSGGHSGNTIYF. The CDR3 DNA is TGTGCCACCAGCAGAGATATGTCGGGCGGGCACTCTGGAAACACCATATATTTT.

Turning to this clone: Within the sample, other DNA sequences also encode this same CDR3. The V and J genes are TRBV3-1 (or the pseudogene TRBV3-2) and TRBJ1-2; 7 bases map to TRBD1. The CDR3 sequence is 13 residues long. Germline CDR1 reads LGHDT; CDR2 reads YNNKEL (reference sequence). V trimming: 1 base; J trimming: 5 bases; junction bases outside the gene matches: 1. In DNA, the CDR3 is TGTGCCAGCAGCCAAGGACAGGGATATGGCTACACCTTC. It codes for CASSQGQGYGYTF.

V is TRBV18 and J is TRBJ1-3; possibly TRBD1 for D (6 bases). Germline lookup yields CDR1 KGHSH and CDR2 LQKENI. With 8 bases removed from V and 8 bases from J, the gap between germline ends came to 19 bases. The CDR3 spans 14 residues. The CDR3 nucleotides are TGTGCCAGCAACCTTCACAGGGCTCTTGACACCATATATTTT. Residues: CASNLHRALDTIYF. Full variable domain (missing parts from reference TRBV18 and TRBJ1-3): NAGVMQNPRHLVRRRGQEARLRCSPMKGHSHVYWYRQLPEEGLKFMVYLQKENIIDESGMPKERFSAEFPKEGPSILRIQQVVRGDSAAYFCASNLHRALDTIYFGEGSWLTVV.

The chain couples TRBV3-1 (or the pseudogene TRBV3-2) to TRBJ2-1, with 7 positions matching TRBD2. The CDR3 has 14 amino acids. Trimming took 4 bases from V and 6 from J; bases not matched to a gene: 6. Germline V lookup: CDR1 LGHDT, CDR2 YNNKEL (reference sequence). CDR3 bases: TGTGCCAGCAGCCGGGGCGGGGGAGTCAATGAGCAGTTCTTC. This sequence encodes CASSRGGGVNEQFF.